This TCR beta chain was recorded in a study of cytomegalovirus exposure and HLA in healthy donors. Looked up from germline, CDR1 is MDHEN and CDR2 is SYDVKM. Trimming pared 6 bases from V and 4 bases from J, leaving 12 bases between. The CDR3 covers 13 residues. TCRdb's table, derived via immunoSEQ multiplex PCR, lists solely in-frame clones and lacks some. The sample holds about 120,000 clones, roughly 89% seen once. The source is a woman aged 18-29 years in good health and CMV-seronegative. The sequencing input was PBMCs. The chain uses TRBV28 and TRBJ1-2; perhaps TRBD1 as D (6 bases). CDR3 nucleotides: TGTGCCAGCAGCTATGGACAGTCCTATGGCTACACCTTC. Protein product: CASSYGQSYGYTF.